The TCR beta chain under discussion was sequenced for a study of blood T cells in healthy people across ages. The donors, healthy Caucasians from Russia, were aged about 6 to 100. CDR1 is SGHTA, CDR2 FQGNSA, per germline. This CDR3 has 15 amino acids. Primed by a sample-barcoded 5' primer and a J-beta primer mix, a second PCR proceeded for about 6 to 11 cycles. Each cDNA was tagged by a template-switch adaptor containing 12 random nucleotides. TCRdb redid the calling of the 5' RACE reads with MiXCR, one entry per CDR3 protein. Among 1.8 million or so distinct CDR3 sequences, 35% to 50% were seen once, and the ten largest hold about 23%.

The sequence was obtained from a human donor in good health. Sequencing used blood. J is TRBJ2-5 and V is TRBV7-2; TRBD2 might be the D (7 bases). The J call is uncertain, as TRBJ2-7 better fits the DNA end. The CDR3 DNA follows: TGTGCCAGCAGCCCCGCAAGGGGGGAGGGGAACGAGCAGTACTTC. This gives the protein CASSPARGEGNEQYF.